The clone carrying this TCR beta chain came up a few times. This sample is drawn from a study of T-cell memory formation after mild COVID-19. V was clipped by 5 bases and J by 11 bases, with 22 bases between them. The CDR3 is 15 amino acids. Constant-segment primers were used for 5'RACE, and the resulting TCR alpha and TCR beta cDNA libraries carried sample barcodes and UMIs. TCRdb re-called the 5' RACE reads through MiXCR, storing one row per CDR3 protein. The table has roughly 190,000 distinct CDR3 sequences, over 9.5% seen once. The sample was PBMCs or a T cell subset sorted from them (not recorded which). The TCR sequence derives from a man younger than 30 who had mild COVID-19 (a few samples of this study predate the infection). Cell type and time point are not known. This sequence joins TRBV12-3 or TRBV12-4 and TRBJ1-5; D might be TRBD1 (5 bases). CDR3 loop: CASSPMKGTAIAQHF. In DNA, the CDR3 is TGTGCCAGCAGTCCCATGAAGGGGACCGCTATAGCCCAGCATTTT.